This TCR beta chain was profiled in a study of T cell repertoires in aging, cancer and after chemotherapy. Trimming removed 5 bases from V and 2 bases from J; junction bases left unmatched: 3. Germline V gives CDR1 MNHNS, CDR2 SASEGT. The CDR3 sequence is 16 residues long. Multiplex touch-down PCR with TRB-A/B primers amplified rearranged V-D-J TRB sequences. A single record per CDR3 protein comes from TCRdb applying MiXCR to the multiplex PCR reads. Of a few thousand distinct CDR3 sequences listed, 20% to 25% are singletons. Peripheral blood genomic DNA, not sorted cells or RNA, was the template. Study results and limitations: Rebound thymic output was suggested by rising median generation probability during chemotherapy in each cancer cohort. In healthy donors, age-related TCR diversity loss mainly reflected lost richness.

Turning to this clonotype: Its matching antigen is unknown.

V gene TRBV6-1 combines with J gene TRBJ2-7, with 16 bases identical to TRBD2. The sequenced material came from blood. The TCR comes from a human donor with a solid tumor. In DNA, the CDR3 is TGTGCCAGCAGTCCGGGGACTAGCGGGGGGGCCTACGAGCAGTACTTC. It specifies CASSPGTSGGAYEQYF.